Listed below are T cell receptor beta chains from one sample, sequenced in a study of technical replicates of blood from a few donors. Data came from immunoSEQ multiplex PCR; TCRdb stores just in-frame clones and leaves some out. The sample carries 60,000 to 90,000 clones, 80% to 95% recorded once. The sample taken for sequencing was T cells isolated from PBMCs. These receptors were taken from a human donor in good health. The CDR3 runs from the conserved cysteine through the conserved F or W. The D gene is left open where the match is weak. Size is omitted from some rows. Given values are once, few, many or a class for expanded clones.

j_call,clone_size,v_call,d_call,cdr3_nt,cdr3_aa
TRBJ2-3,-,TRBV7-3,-,TGTGCCAGCAGCTCACAGGGCCAGAGCACAGATACGCAGTATTTT,CASSSQGQSTDTQYF
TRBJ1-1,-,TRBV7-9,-,TGTGCCAGCAGCTTAGGAGGCGCCGGCGGCTTTGAAGCTTTCTTT,CASSLGGAGGFEAFF
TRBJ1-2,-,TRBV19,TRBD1,TGTGCCAGTAGAAGACAGGGGGCCTATGGCTACACCTTC,CASRRQGAYGYTF
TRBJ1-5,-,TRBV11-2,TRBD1,TGTGCCAGCAGCTTAAGAGGGACAGCGAATCAGCCCCAGCATTTT,CASSLRGTANQPQHF
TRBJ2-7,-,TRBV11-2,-,TGTGCCAGCAGCTTCCCACAAAACGATGGGGGGGCGAAAGCCTACGAGCAGTACTTC,CASSFPQNDGGAKAYEQYF
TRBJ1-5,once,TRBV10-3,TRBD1,TGTGCCATCAGTGAGACGGTCGGGACAGGATACCAGCCCCAGCATTTT,CAISETVGTGYQPQHF
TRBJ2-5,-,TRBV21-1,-,TGTGCCAGCAGCAAAATTGTACAGGGCGAAGGAGAGACCCAGTACTTC,CASSKIVQGEGETQYF
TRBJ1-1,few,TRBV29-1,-,TGCAGCGCCGACAGATACAACACTGAAGCTTTCTTT,CSADRYNTEAFF
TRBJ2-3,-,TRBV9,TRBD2,TGTGCCAGCAGCGTAGGGGGACTAGCCTCAGATACGCAGTATTTT,CASSVGGLASDTQYF
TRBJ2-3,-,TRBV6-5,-,TGTGCCAGCCTCAGCGGTACCACAGATACGCAGTATTTT,CASLSGTTDTQYF
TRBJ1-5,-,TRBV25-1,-,TGTGCCAGCAGTCAAAAGGGGGAACTACAGCCCCAGCATTTT,CASSQKGELQPQHF
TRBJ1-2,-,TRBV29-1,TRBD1,TGCAGCGTTGTAATTTCGGGACAGGGGCATCCAGGGGACTATGGCTACACCTTC,CSVVISGQGHPGDYGYTF
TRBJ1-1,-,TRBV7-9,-,TGTGCCAGCAGCCCCGACAGTTCCACTGAAGCTTTCTTT,CASSPDSSTEAFF
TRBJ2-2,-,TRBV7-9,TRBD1,TGTGCCAGCAGCTTAGTAGTTGGGACAGGGGGAGTCACCGGGGAGCTGTTTTTT,CASSLVVGTGGVTGELFF
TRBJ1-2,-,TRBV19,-,TGTGCCACCATACAGGGTAACGGCTACACCTTC,CATIQGNGYTF
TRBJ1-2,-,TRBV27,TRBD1,TGTGCCAGCAGTAACGGACAGGGGGCGAACTATGGCTACACCTTC,CASSNGQGANYGYTF
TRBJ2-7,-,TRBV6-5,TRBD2,TGTGCCACCCAGATAAGCGGGAGTAGATACGAGCAGTACTTC,CATQISGSRYEQYF
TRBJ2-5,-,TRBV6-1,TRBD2,TGTGCCAGCAGTAAAAGCGGGAGGGAAGAGACCCAGTACTTC,CASSKSGREETQYF
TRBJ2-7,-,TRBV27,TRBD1,TGTGCCAGCAGGGACAGGGTGGGCGAGCAGTACTTC,CASRDRVGEQYF
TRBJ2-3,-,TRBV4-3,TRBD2,TGCGCCAGCAGCCAAGGGGTAGCGGGAGGGCCTACAGATACGCAGTATTTT,CASSQGVAGGPTDTQYF
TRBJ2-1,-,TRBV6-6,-,TGTGCCAGCAGTAGTTTCGGGAGAGTGAATGAGCAGTTCTTC,CASSSFGRVNEQFF
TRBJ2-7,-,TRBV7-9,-,TGTGCCAGCAGCTTACGGGTCTACGAGCAGTACTTC,CASSLRVYEQYF
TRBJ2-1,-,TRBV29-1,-,TGCAGCGCTGACAGAAACTCCTACAATGAGCAGTTCTTC,CSADRNSYNEQFF
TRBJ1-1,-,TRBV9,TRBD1,TGTGCCAGCAGCATCGGGACAGACACTGAAGCTTTCTTT,CASSIGTDTEAFF
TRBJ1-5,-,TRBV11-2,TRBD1,TGTGCCAGCAGCTCGACAGGGGTCCAGCCCCAGCATTTT,CASSSTGVQPQHF
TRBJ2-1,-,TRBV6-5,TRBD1,TGTGCCAGCATTGGACAGGGGAAAAATGAGCAGTTCTTC,CASIGQGKNEQFF
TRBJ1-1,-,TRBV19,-,TGTGCCAGTAGTATAAGCCCTTACACTGAAGCTTTCTTT,CASSISPYTEAFF
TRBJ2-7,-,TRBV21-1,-,TGTGCCAGCAGCAAAGACCACAGGAAGCGGGAGGACCTCTTAGAGCAGTACTTC,CASSKDHRKREDLLEQYF
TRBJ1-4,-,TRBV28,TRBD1,TGTGCCAGCAGGAGACCGCCACACCGACAGGGGACGGGTGAAAAACTGTTTTTT,CASRRPPHRQGTGEKLFF
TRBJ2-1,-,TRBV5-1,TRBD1,TGCGCCAGCAGTACCGGGACAGGGTTCGGGGAGCAGTTCTTC,CASSTGTGFGEQFF
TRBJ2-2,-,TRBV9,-,TGTGCCAGCAGTAGGGGGGTGTGGACAGGGAACACCGGGGAGCTGTTTTTT,CASSRGVWTGNTGELFF
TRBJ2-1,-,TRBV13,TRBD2,TGTGCCAGCAGCTCACGGACTAGCGGGAGGGACAATGAGCAGTTCTTC,CASSSRTSGRDNEQFF
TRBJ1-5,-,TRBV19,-,TGTGCCAGTAGTATGCGGGGTGTTAATCAGCCCCAGCATTTT,CASSMRGVNQPQHF
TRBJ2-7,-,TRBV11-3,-,TGTGCCAGCAGCTTAGAGGCCCAGACATATTACGAGCAGTACTTC,CASSLEAQTYYEQYF
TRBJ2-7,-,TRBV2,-,TGTGCCAGTCAACGTGCAGCGCCCTACGAGCAGTACTTC,CASQRAAPYEQYF